This TCR beta chain appears in the sequencing data of a study of cytomegalovirus exposure and HLA in healthy donors. The study ran its PCR with 60 Vbeta and 13 Jbeta primers. TCRdb's table, derived via immunoSEQ multiplex PCR, lists solely in-frame clones and lacks some. This repertoire shows under 250,000 clones, roughly 82% found once; its top ten account for 4.5% to 7%. Study outcomes and limitations: About 87% or about 30% of the time was how often most TCR beta V segments were productive, according to an earlier analysis. HLA-A and HLA-B allele assignments for most subjects were reportedly predicted accurately using TCR beta sequences.

As for this clone: What it recognizes is unknown.

The TCR comes from a man aged 35 to 55 in good health and CMV-seropositive. The sample consisted of PBMCs.

As DNA, the CDR3 is TGCGCCAGCAGCCAAGACCCCGGGATGGGGACCTACAATGAGCAGTTCTTC. Residues: CASSQDPGMGTYNEQFF. V is TRBV4-1 and J is TRBJ2-1; perhaps TRBD2 as D (5 bases). This CDR3 is 17 amino acids long. The germline V gene has CDR1 MGHRA and CDR2 YSYEKL. With 0 bases removed from V and 2 bases from J, the gap between germline ends came to 14 bases.